This T cell receptor (beta chain) came from a study of cytomegalovirus exposure and HLA in healthy donors. A remark on this clone: The antigen is not known.

Study-level results: A link between a missense DCLRE1C variant and TCR beta V- and J-gene trimming emerged from a later analysis. The study assumed roughly uniform donor sequencing depth for presence/absence analyses. Testing in vitro showed a few CMV-associated chains specific for CMV antigens.

Germline trimming cut 5 bases from V and 3 bases from J; bases unmatched to any gene: 6. Germline V CDR1 and CDR2: SGHTA, FQGNSA. This CDR3 comprises 14 residues. Use of 60 Vbeta and 13 Jbeta primers characterized the PCR. How the authors handled the data: Some 10 million of the 80 million or so unique TCR beta chains counted in a later analysis were shared. This table comes from immunoSEQ multiplex PCR, and its TCRdb copy is limited to in-frame clones, with some not included. D and trimming come from the DNA, and the V and J calls and clone size come from that table. The sample includes around 68,000 clones, about three quarters of them seen just once.

The sequence was obtained from a woman in her 30s in good health and CMV-seropositive. The chain couples TRBV7-2 to TRBJ2-7, with 8 bases lining up with TRBD2. Sequencing input: PBMCs. The CDR3 DNA reads as TGTGCCAGCAGCAAAGGGACTAGGGACTACGAGCAGTACTTC. It encodes CASSKGTRDYEQYF.